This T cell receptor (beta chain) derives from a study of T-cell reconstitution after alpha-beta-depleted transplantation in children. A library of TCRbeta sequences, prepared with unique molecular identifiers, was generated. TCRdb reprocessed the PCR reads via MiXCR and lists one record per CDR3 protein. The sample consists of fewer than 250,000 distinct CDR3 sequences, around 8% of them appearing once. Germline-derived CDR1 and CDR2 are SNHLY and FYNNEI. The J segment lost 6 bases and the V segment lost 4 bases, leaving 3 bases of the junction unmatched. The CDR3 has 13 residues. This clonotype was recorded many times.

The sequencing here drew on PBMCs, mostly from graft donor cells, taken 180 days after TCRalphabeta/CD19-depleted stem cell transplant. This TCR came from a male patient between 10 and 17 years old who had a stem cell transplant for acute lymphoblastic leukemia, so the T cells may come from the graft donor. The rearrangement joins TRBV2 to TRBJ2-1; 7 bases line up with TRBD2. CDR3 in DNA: TGTGCCAGCAGTGCGGGACTATCCAATGAGCAGTTCTTC. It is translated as CASSAGLSNEQFF. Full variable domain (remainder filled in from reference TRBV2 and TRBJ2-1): EPEVTQTPSHQVTQMGQEVILRCVPISNHLYFYWYRQILGQKVEFLVSFYNNEISEKSEIFDDQFSVERPDGSNFTLKIRSTKLEDSAMYFCASSAGLSNEQFFGPGTRLTVL.